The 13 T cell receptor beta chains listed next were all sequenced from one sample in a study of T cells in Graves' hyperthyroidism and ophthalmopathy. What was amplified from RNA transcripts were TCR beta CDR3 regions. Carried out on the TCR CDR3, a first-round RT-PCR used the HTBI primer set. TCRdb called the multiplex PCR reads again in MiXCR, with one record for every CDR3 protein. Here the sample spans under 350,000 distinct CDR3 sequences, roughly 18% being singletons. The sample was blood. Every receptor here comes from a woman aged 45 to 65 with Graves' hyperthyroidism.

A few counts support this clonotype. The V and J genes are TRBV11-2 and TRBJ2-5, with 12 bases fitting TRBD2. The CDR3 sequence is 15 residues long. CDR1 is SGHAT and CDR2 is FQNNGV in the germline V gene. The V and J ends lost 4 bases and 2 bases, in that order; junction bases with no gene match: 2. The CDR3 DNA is TGTGCCAGCAGCTGGACTAGCGGGGAACAAGAGACCCAGTACTTC. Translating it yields CASSWTSGEQETQYF.

CDR3 loop: CASSPRLSNTGELFF. The CDR3 nucleotides are TGTGCCAGCAGCCCTCGACTATCGAACACCGGGGAGCTGTTTTTT. The chain is built from TRBV9 and TRBJ2-2; D perhaps matches TRBD2 (5 bases). The germline gives CDR1 SGDLS, CDR2 YYNGEE. CDR3 size: 15 residues. The ends were cut back, 4 bases at V and 0 bases at J, with 10 bases in the middle.

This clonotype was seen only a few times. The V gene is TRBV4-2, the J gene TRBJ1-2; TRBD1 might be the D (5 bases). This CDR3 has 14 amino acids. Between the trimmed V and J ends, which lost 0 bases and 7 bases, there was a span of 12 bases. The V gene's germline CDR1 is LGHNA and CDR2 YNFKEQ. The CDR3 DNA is TGTGCCAGCAGCCAAGATATGGCAGGGCTTGGCTACACCTTC. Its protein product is CASSQDMAGLGYTF.

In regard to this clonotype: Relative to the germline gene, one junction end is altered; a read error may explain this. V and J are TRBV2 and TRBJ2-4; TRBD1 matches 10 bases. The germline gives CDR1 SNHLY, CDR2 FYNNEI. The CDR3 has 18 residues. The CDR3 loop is CASSRLIRDRGTKDIQYF. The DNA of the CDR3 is TGTGCCAGCAGTCGCTTAATTCGGGACAGGGGAACCAAAGACATTCAGTACTTC.

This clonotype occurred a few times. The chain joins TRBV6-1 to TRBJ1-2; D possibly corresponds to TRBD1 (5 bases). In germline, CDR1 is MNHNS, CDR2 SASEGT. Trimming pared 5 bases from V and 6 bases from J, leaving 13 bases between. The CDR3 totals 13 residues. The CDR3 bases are TGTGCCAGCAGTCCGGGGGGGGACCATGGCTACACCTTC. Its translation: CASSPGGDHGYTF.

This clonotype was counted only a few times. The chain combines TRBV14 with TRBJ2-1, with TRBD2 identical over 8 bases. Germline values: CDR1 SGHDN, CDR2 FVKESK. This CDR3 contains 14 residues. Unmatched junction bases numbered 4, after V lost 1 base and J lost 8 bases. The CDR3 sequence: CASSQGLASDEQFF. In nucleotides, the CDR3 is TGTGCCAGCAGCCAAGGACTAGCGAGCGATGAGCAGTTCTTC.

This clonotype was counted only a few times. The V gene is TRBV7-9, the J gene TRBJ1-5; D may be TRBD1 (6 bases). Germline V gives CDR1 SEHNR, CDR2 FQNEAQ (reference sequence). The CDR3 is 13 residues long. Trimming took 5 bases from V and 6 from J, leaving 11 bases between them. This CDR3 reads CASSRGEGQPQHF. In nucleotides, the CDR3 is TGTGCCAGCAGCAGGGGGGAGGGTCAGCCCCAGCATTTT.

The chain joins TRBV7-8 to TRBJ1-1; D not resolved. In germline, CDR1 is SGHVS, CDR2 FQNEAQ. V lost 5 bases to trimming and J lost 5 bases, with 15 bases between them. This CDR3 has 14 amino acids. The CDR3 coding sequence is TGTGCCAGCAGCCCCCGCGGAGGTGAGACTGAAGCTTTCTTT. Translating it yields CASSPRGGETEAFF.

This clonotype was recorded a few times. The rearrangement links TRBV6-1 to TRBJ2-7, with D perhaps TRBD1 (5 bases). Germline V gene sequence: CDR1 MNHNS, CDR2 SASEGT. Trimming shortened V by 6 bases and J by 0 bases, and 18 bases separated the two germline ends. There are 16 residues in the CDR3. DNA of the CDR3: TGTGCCAGCAGCACGTCCGGACATACGATCTCCTACGAGCAGTACTTC. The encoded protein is CASSTSGHTISYEQYF.

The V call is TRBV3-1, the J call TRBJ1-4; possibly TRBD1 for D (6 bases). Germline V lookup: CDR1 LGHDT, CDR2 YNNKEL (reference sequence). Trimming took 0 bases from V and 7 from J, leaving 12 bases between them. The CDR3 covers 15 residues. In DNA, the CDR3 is TGTGCCAGCAGCCAAGATGGGGGGGGGCCTGAAAAACTGTTTTTT. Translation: CASSQDGGGPEKLFF.

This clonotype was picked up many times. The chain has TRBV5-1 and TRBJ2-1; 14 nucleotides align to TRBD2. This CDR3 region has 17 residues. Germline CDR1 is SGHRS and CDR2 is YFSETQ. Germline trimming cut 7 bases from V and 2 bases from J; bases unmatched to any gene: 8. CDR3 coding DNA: TGCGCCAGCTGGGGACTAGCGGGAGACCTAACCTACAATGAGCAGTTCTTC. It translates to CASWGLAGDLTYNEQFF. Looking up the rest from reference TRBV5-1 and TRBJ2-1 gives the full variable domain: KAGVTQTPRYLIKTRGQQVTLSCSPISGHRSVSWYQQTPGQGLQFLFEYFSETQRNKGNFPGRFSGRQFSNSRSEMNVSTLELGDSALYLCASWGLAGDLTYNEQFFGPGTRLTVL.

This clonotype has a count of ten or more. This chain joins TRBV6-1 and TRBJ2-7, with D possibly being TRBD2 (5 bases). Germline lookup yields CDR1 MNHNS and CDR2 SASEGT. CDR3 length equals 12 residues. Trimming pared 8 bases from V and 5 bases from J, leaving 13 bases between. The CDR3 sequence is CASAKGGHEQYF. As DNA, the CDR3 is TGTGCCAGCGCCAAAGGAGGCCACGAGCAGTACTTC.

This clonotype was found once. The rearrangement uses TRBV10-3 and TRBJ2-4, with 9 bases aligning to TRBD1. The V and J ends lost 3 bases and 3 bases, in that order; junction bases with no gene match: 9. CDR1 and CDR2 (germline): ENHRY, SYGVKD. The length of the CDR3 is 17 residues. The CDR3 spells CAISDQLQGAGKNIQYF. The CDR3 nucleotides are TGTGCCATCAGTGACCAATTACAGGGGGCCGGCAAAAACATTCAGTACTTC.